The subject of this entry is one TCR beta chain. At the DNA level, this CDR3 is encoded by other sequences in the same sample as well. CDR1 is SGHRS and CDR2 is YFSETQ in the germline V gene. CDR3 length: 15 residues. Trimming removed 0 bases from V and 0 bases from J, with 7 bases in between. This sample is drawn from a study of blood T cell repertoires in COVID-19. The wider study: The study drew acute and convalescent COVID-19 samples from the United States, Italy and Spain. PBMCs, B-cell-depleted T cells, or T cells were the source of the cDNA or gDNA that made up the material.

How the authors handled the data: The assay estimated nucleated cells by amplifying reference gene primers. The data were produced by immunoSEQ multiplex PCR, yet TCRdb's version contains in-frame clones alone and is incomplete. V and J calls and clone size are given by that table; D and trimming were obtained from the DNA. The data hold over 70,000 clones, with less than 85% observed a single time. The rearrangement links TRBV5-1 to TRBJ2-1; D not certain. The sequencing sample was made of peripheral blood. The TCR was taken from a man aged 65 to 79 with active or convalescent COVID-19. CDR3 in DNA: TGCGCCAGCAGCTTGGAACTAAGCTCCTACAATGAGCAGTTCTTC. As protein: CASSLELSSYNEQFF.